The present entry profiles one T cell receptor (beta chain) with its context. These data are taken from a study of control samples from healthy donors and cancer patients. The data were produced by immunoSEQ multiplex PCR, yet TCRdb's version contains in-frame clones alone and is incomplete. The sample yields 130,000 to 150,000 clones, 85% to 95% seen once. Germline V gene data show CDR1 as SNHLY and CDR2 as FYNNEI. The CDR3 is 14 amino acids. The V end lost 2 bases, the J end lost 7 bases, and 14 bases lay between the germline ends. The sequence derives from a man in his 60s with colorectal cancer. The source material was PBMCs. J is TRBJ1-2 and V is TRBV2; D is perhaps TRBD1 (6 bases). The CDR3 region is CASSELRGPSGYTF. Here the CDR3 DNA reads TGTGCCAGCAGTGAACTCAGGGGTCCCTCTGGCTACACCTTC. The full variable domain, with the rest looked up from reference TRBV2 and TRBJ1-2, is EPEVTQTPSHQVTQMGQEVILRCVPISNHLYFYWYRQILGQKVEFLVSFYNNEISEKSEIFDDQFSVERPDGSNFTLKIRSTKLEDSAMYFCASSELRGPSGYTFGSGTRLTVV.